The 12 T cell receptor beta chains given below trace back to one sample, sequenced in a study of cytomegalovirus exposure and HLA in healthy donors. PCR primers comprised 60 Vbeta and 13 Jbeta primers. Measured with immunoSEQ multiplex PCR; TCRdb has only the in-frame clones, and not every one. This sample has roughly 180,000 clones, with 80% found just once. Sequenced: PBMCs. Receptors originate from a young man in good health and CMV-seronegative.

This clone was observed a single time. The chain employs TRBV5-6 and TRBJ1-5, with 9 bases identical to TRBD1. CDR3 size: 16 residues. CDR1 is SGHDT, CDR2 YYEEEE, per germline. Unmatched junction bases numbered 12, after V lost 4 bases and J lost 7 bases. The CDR3: CASSLGQGKAQQPQHF. In DNA, the CDR3 is TGTGCCAGCAGCCTAGGACAGGGGAAGGCTCAGCAGCCCCAGCATTTT.

The V and J genes are TRBV15 and TRBJ1-6; unclear D gene. The CDR3 has 18 residues. V lost 1 base and J lost 0, with 13 bases in between. Germline V CDR1 and CDR2: LNHNV, YYDKDF (reference sequence). CDR3: CATSRVIQPNSYNSPLHF. CDR3 coding DNA: TGTGCCACCAGCAGAGTAATACAGCCAAACTCCTATAATTCACCCCTCCACTTT.

V is TRBV28 and J is TRBJ2-7, with D possibly matching TRBD2 (6 bases). Trimming took off 2 bases at V and 1 base at J, with 15 bases between the two ends. The CDR3 is made up of 16 amino acids. Germline V gene lookup returns CDR1 MDHEN and CDR2 SYDVKM. The CDR3, as DNA: TGTGCCAGCAGTTTAGGCTGGGAGGCTAGATCCTACGAGCAGTACTTC. Its translation is CASSLGWEARSYEQYF.

This chain links TRBV13 with TRBJ2-2; D perhaps matches TRBD1 (5 bases). V shed 6 bases and J shed 3 bases, with 11 bases lying between them. The CDR3 contains 14 residues. Per germline, CDR1 PRHDT and CDR2 FYEKMQ (reference sequence). The CDR3 coding sequence is TGTGCCAGCAGTGTAGACAGTTACACCGGGGAGCTGTTTTTT. Translation: CASSVDSYTGELFF.

The chain links TRBV6-5 to TRBJ2-7; TRBD1 is a possible D gene (5 bases). Trimming stripped 0 bases from V and 1 base from J, with 13 bases between. This CDR3 spans 16 amino acids. Germline assignment: CDR1 MNHEY and CDR2 SVGAGI. The CDR3 region has the DNA TGTGCCAGCAGTTACTCCTCAGGGCCCTCATCCTACGAGCAGTACTTC. Translating gives CASSYSSGPSSYEQYF.

This clone was observed a handful of times. This chain uses TRBV9 with TRBJ2-3; the match to TRBD2 covers 8 bases. CDR1 and CDR2 (germline): SGDLS, YYNGEE. The V gene end was trimmed by 3 bases and the J gene end by 6 bases; junction bases not matched to a gene: 9. The CDR3 spans 15 residues. DNA of the CDR3: TGTGCCAGCAGCGCCCCGGGAGGGGTCGTTGATACGCAGTATTTT. This sequence encodes CASSAPGGVVDTQYF.

V is TRBV11-2 and J is TRBJ2-7; no clear D gene. Looked up from germline, CDR1 is SGHAT and CDR2 is FQNNGV. The V end lost 5 bases, the J end lost 0 bases, and 5 bases lay between the germline ends. The CDR3 spans 12 residues. CDR3 sequence reads: CASSRLSYEQYF. CDR3 coding DNA: TGTGCCAGCAGCCGACTCTCCTACGAGCAGTACTTC.

The rearrangement uses TRBV6-5 and TRBJ2-7; tentative D call: TRBD2 (5 bases). The germline V gene has CDR1 MNHEY and CDR2 SVGAGI. Trimming removed 8 bases at V and 2 bases at J, with 19 bases between. CDR3 length: 15 residues. CDR3 DNA sequence: TGTGCCAGCGGGAGACCCACCGCAGGCCCCTACGAGCAGTACTTC. This encodes CASGRPTAGPYEQYF.

This clone has a handful of counts. The gene calls are TRBV20-1 and TRBJ1-1; no firm D call. Germline V gene data show CDR1 as DFQATT and CDR2 as SNEGSKA (reference sequence). This CDR3 region has 11 residues. Trimming took 4 bases from V and 5 from J, leaving 8 bases between them. CDR3 sequence reads: CSAILRTEAFF. DNA for the CDR3: TGCAGTGCTATTCTGCGAACTGAAGCTTTCTTT.

The chain employs TRBV6-5 and TRBJ2-3; TRBD1 matches at 7 bases. CDR1 and CDR2 (germline): MNHEY, SVGAGI. CDR3 size: 15 residues. Trimming took 1 base from V and 1 from J; bases not matched to a gene: 2. The CDR3 DNA reads TGTGCCAGCAGTTACTACGGACAGGGCACAGATACGCAGTATTTT. It translates to CASSYYGQGTDTQYF.

V gene TRBV28 combines with J gene TRBJ2-7; TRBD1 matches 10 bases. From germline, CDR1 is MDHEN and CDR2 SYDVKM. Trimming cost V 8 bases and J 6 bases; bases outside gene matches: 13. This CDR3 spans 15 amino acids. The chain's CDR3 is CASGSPTGGIGEQYF. CDR3 in DNA: TGTGCCAGCGGAAGCCCGACAGGGGGCATTGGCGAGCAGTACTTC. The variable domain in full, with the rest retrieved from reference TRBV28 and TRBJ2-7, is DVKVTQSSRYLVKRTGEKVFLECVQDMDHENMFWYRQDPGLGLRLIYFSYDVKMKEKGDIPEGYSVSREKKERFSLILESASTNQTSMYLCASGSPTGGIGEQYFGPGTRLTVT.

The chain joins TRBV30 to TRBJ2-1; no reliable D call. Looked up from germline, CDR1 is GTSNPN and CDR2 is SVGIG (reference sequence). The V end lost 0 bases, the J end lost 0 bases, and 12 bases lay between the germline ends. The CDR3 extends over 16 amino acids. The CDR3 DNA reads as TGTGCCTGGAGTGTACTGGCTAGAAGCTCCTACAATGAGCAGTTCTTC. It specifies CAWSVLARSSYNEQFF.